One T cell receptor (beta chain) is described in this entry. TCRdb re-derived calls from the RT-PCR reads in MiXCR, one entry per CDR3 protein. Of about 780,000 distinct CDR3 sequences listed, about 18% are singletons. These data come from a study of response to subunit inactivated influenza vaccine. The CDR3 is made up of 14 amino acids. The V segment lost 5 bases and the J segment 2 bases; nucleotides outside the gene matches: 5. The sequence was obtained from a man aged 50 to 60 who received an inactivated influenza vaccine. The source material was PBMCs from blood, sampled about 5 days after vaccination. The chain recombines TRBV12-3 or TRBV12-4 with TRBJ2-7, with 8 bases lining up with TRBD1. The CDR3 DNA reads TGTGCCAGCAGTACCTGGACAGGGCCCTACGAGCAGTACTTC. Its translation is CASSTWTGPYEQYF.